This T cell receptor (beta chain) was sequenced during a study of identical twins. From the 5' RACE reads, TCRdb called clonotypes with MiXCR, one entry per CDR3 protein. This sample has hundreds of thousands of distinct CDR3 sequences; approximately 22% occur once, and the top ten carry more than 4%. Trimming took 8 bases from V and 4 from J; bases not matched to a gene: 15. The CDR3 covers 16 residues. Germline V gives CDR1 SNHLY, CDR2 FYNNEI. These data are also associated with another study on T cells expressing NK-cell markers.

The clonotype was recovered from a woman younger than 30 in good health. V and J are TRBV2 and TRBJ2-7; 9 positions match TRBD2. The specimen sequenced was PBMCs. Written as DNA, the CDR3 is TGTGCCAGCTCAGGGGGGGCTAGCGGGACTGGATACGAGCAGTACTTC. Residues: CASSGGASGTGYEQYF.